The subject of this entry is one TCR beta chain. Antigen specificity is unknown. These data originate in a study of cytomegalovirus exposure and HLA in healthy donors. Study details: As an earlier analysis found, about 179 million T cells yielded about 120 million unique TCR beta sequences. The study, taken as a whole, reports: When a later analysis was performed, an Asian-associated ancestry cluster reportedly had fewer N-insertions than the roughly 730-donor mean.

The PCR was carried out with 60 Vbeta primers and 13 Jbeta primers. Sequencing was performed with immunoSEQ multiplex PCR; in TCRdb, only in-frame clones are kept and a portion is missing. The repertoire holds 170,000 or so clones, around 80% seen once, with approximately 13% in the top ten. The CDR3 contains 15 residues. With 4 bases clipped from V and 6 bases from J, the junction kept 9 bases outside the gene matches. Looked up from germline, CDR1 is MGHRA and CDR2 is YSYEKL. The clonotype originates from a woman in her 50s in good health and CMV-seropositive. The chain combines TRBV4-1 with TRBJ1-5; TRBD1 aligns across 7 bases. The specimen sequenced was PBMCs. The CDR3 nucleotides are TGCGCCAGCAGCCCTGATAGACAGGGCGGTCAGCCCCAGCATTTT. Protein product: CASSPDRQGGQPQHF.